What follows is one TCR beta chain and its context. Antigen: not known. Germline assignment: CDR1 KGHSH and CDR2 LQKENI. The CDR3 runs to 12 residues. Trimming pared 3 bases from V and 4 bases from J, leaving 6 bases between. Repertoires were generated with immunoSEQ multiplex PCR, while TCRdb's copy carries only in-frame clones and drops some. Here the sample spans approximately 99,000 clones, around 85% being singletons. This entry comes from a study of cytomegalovirus exposure and HLA in healthy donors. Study-wide results and limits: The study recorded fewer than 200 TCR beta chains that were cytomegalovirus-associated.

The sample was PBMCs. The rearrangement joins TRBV18 to TRBJ1-2; possibly TRBD1 for D (6 bases). This TCR derives from a woman under 30 in good health and CMV-seronegative. CDR3 DNA sequence: TGTGCCAGCTCACCGGACAGCTATGGCTACACCTTC. This sequence encodes CASSPDSYGYTF.